This T cell receptor (beta chain) stems from a study of blood T cell repertoires in COVID-19. Study-level information: T cells, B-cell-depleted T cells, or PBMCs provided the cDNA or gDNA that served as material.

The table came from immunoSEQ multiplex PCR; TCRdb's copy has only in-frame clones and leaves some out. The sample consists of fewer than 500,000 clones, roughly 88% of them appearing once. The ends lost 6 bases at V and 3 bases at J; junction bases unmatched: 4. In germline, CDR1 is KGHSH, CDR2 LQKENI. There are 13 residues in the CDR3. The sequenced sample was PBMCs or T cells enriched from blood (not recorded which). The sequence came from a woman between 25 and 40 years old with acute COVID-19. The rearrangement joins TRBV18 to TRBJ1-1, with 7 bases lining up with TRBD1. CDR3 sequence: CASSHRGHTEAFF. The CDR3 DNA reads as TGTGCCAGCTCCCACAGGGGTCACACTGAAGCTTTCTTT. The whole variable domain, remainder taken from reference TRBV18 and TRBJ1-1, is NAGVMQNPRHLVRRRGQEARLRCSPMKGHSHVYWYRQLPEEGLKFMVYLQKENIIDESGMPKERFSAEFPKEGPSILRIQQVVRGDSAAYFCASSHRGHTEAFFGQGTRLTVV.